The T cell receptor (beta chain) under discussion was sequenced for a study of shared clonotypes between healthy human individuals (dated by TCRdb to 2018 to 2021). As for the study more broadly: A few men and a couple of women, aged 18 to 49 years, made up the cohort. Per donor, three plates each were used for CD4 naive and CD4 memory, two for CD8 naive, and one for CD8 memory. To estimate repertoire size and how much clonotypes are shared between individuals, the study performed deep sequencing of blood TCR repertoires from a handful of healthy adults. To increase sequencing depth and limit assay-specific biases, TCR repertoire library preparation and sequencing were carried out by different laboratories using diverse techniques. Leukapheresis yielded between about 0.85 and 10 billion PBMCs per donor. Overall study results and their limits: Only blood was sampled, and tissue TCR repertoires likely differ from those in blood. Incomplete sequencing was indicated by rarefaction of sorted-subset datasets, despite the large sequencing depth. When a handful of donors were compared, the shared fraction of clonotypes was about 5% for naive CD4, 3.5% to 4% for naive CD8, 2% to 2.5% for memory CD4, and roughly 0.43% for memory CD8. The small number of donors limited the genetic and exposure-history diversity represented. Clonotypes shared by all four sorted-subset donors showed higher generation probabilities than non-shared clonotypes. Based on pairwise subsampling, the degree of clonotype sharing among donors was expected to be affected by sequencing depth. Naive subsets generally had larger estimated clonotype richness than memory subsets did.

The germline V gene supplies CDR1 MDHEN and CDR2 SYDVKM. The V and J ends are trimmed by 5 bases and 10 bases, leaving 8 bases between them. From its cysteine to its phenylalanine, the CDR3 spans 10 amino acids. This entry keeps only the CDR3 DNA: 30 bases, framed from base 1. Healthy HIV-negative adults with no recently reported acute infections or vaccinations were included as donors. Only Caucasian adults living in Nashville, Tennessee, USA were represented among the donors. CD4+ T cells were enriched by magnetic negative selection, after which naive cells were positively selected on CD45RA and the negative fraction was taken as the memory subset. After blood collection by leukapheresis, PBMCs were isolated using Ficoll-Histopaque density gradient centrifugation and then cryopreserved in the vapor phase of liquid nitrogen. Analytical flow cytometry was used to check the purity and quantity of every magnetically sorted T cell population. Genomic DNA was isolated from every sorted fraction and measured by UV absorbance on a Nanodrop 2000c.

Using the deep immunoSEQ assay, multiplex PCR amplified TCR CDR3 regions from genomic DNA. Extracted genomic DNA from each cell subset was distributed evenly across all wells of several immunoSEQ 96-well plates, and each plate was treated as a replicate. For sorted subsets, each replicate PCR was loaded with roughly 0.2 ug genomic DNA, equivalent to some 27,000 T cell genomes. The purified libraries were quantified using a Qubit 3.0 fluorometer, sized with a Bioanalyzer 2100, and then quantified again using the KAPA Library Quantification kit. Each immunoSEQ 96-well plate was sequenced on its own single-read 150-cycle Illumina NextSeq 550 flow cell. On the authors' methods: Because only junctional sequences without quality scores were contained in the immunoSEQ output, filtering matching that applied to full-length reads could not be performed. To assign V/J genes and CDR3, sequences were annotated against IMGT germline references using PyIR, a Python wrapper for IgBLAST v1.9. Any read was removed if the V/J assignment was weak (E-value above 1e-6), the CDR3 was missing, or the read contained stop codons, out-of-frame junctions, or ambiguous translated residues. V3J clonotypes were defined by identical inferred V gene, J gene, and CDR3 amino acid sequence. Percentage overlap between repertoires was calculated by dividing the number of shared unique clonotypes by the size of the smaller repertoire. Richness of each repertoire was evaluated using RTK rarefaction, the Chao1 estimator, and Recon v2.1 estimates of unobserved clonotypes. OLGA was used to compute generation probabilities for all TCRbeta clonotypes that the gDNA method yielded from a few donors. TCRdb provides this immuneACCESS table in a form limited to in-frame rearrangements. Some clones are lacking; in checked studies, under half of them reflect an unresolved V gene, and why the rest are absent is not known. V and J calls and clone size come straight from that table; D and trimming were deduced from the DNA. A total of 780,000 or so clones appear in this sample, 55% to 75% of them only once. Over 1.5% of the sample is taken by the ten largest.

This clone has more than one count but fewer than ten. The antigen it recognizes is unknown. The input lacks base qualities; no much larger clone sits a single base away. The sample comprised memory CD4+ T cells sorted from blood. This sample's cell subset or site label indicates: CD45RA-negative fraction. The sequence derives from a woman aged 30 to 39 in good health. The chain uses TRBV28 and TRBJ1-2; TRBD1 is a weak D gene call, 5 bases matching. The DNA sequence is as follows: TGTGCCAGCAGTCAGGGAACCTACACCTTC. This is translated as CASSQGTYTF.